In its sample, the clone carrying this TCR beta chain was seen once. The sample originates from a study of blood T cell repertoires in COVID-19. About the research overall: In each case, the material was cDNA or gDNA derived from T cells, B-cell-depleted T cells, or PBMCs.

Per the germline V gene, CDR1 is SGHKS and CDR2 is YYEKEE (reference sequence). V gave up 3 bases and J gave up 4 bases; unmatched junction bases: 5. This CDR3 contains 15 residues. The cohort comprised adults aged roughly 18 to 95 years residing in about two dozen US areas. Participants' reported clinical history set cohort assignment. Authors' methods: Counts of nucleated cells, estimated from reference gene primer amplification, were obtained. Profiling relied on immunoSEQ multiplex PCR, and the TCRdb table lists in-frame clones only, not all of them. The DNA gave D and trimming, while V, J and clone size come from that table. The profile shows about 210,000 clones, 70% to 90% of them singletons.

This clonotype was sampled from a woman between 40 and 55 years old with acute COVID-19. The sample comprised PBMCs or T cells enriched from blood (not recorded which). The chain uses TRBV5-5 and TRBJ2-1; 9 nucleotides align to TRBD2. CDR3 sequence (DNA): TGTGCCAGCAGCTGGGCGGGGGGGCAGTACAATGAGCAGTTCTTC. It yields the protein CASSWAGGQYNEQFF.